The TCR beta chain described here comes from a study of cytomegalovirus exposure and HLA in healthy donors. The V gene's germline CDR1 is LNHDA and CDR2 SQIVND (reference sequence). CDR3 length: 14 residues. The V gene lost 7 bases and the J gene lost 2 bases, with 14 bases spanning the gap. Of note for this clone: Its cognate antigen is unknown.

Study results and limitations: The study labeled 150 to 200 TCR beta chains cytomegalovirus-associated.

Libraries were prepared by immunoSEQ multiplex PCR; TCRdb keeps only in-frame clonotypes and omits some of them. The sample has some 84,000 clones, roughly 93% seen once. The V and J genes are TRBV19 and TRBJ1-2; no reliable D call. Sequencing was done on a sample of PBMCs. This TCR was recovered from a man aged 25 to 40 in good health and CMV-seronegative. CDR3 bases: TGTGCCAGTATTGAAGCGGGTCGAAACTATGGCTACACCTTC. This encodes CASIEAGRNYGYTF.